The 3 T cell receptor beta chains presented below share a single source sample, sequenced in a study of cytomegalovirus exposure and HLA in healthy donors. In the PCR, 60 Vbeta and 13 Jbeta primers were used. Generated by immunoSEQ multiplex PCR, the TCRdb table keeps only in-frame clones and is missing some. The sample lists 100,000 to 150,000 clones, 75% to 85% occurring once. Material: PBMCs. The receptor set was obtained from a man in his forties in good health and CMV-seronegative.

The chain is built from TRBV18 and TRBJ1-6; possibly TRBD1 for D (6 bases). Germline lookup yields CDR1 KGHSH and CDR2 LQKENI. V gave up 2 bases and J gave up 6 bases, with 14 bases separating them. This CDR3 contains 16 residues. The CDR3 nucleotides are TGTGCCAGCTCACCAAGAGACCAAGGGGGTAATTCACCCCTCCACTTT. Its translation: CASSPRDQGGNSPLHF.

This rearrangement joins TRBV29-1 to TRBJ2-1; maybe TRBD1 (6 bases). Deletions cut 2 bases from V and 1 base from J, with 15 bases between. This CDR3 contains 16 residues. CDR1 and CDR2 (germline): SQVTM, ANQGSEA. For the CDR3, the DNA is TGCAGCGTTGAATCGCCTGGTCAGGGGTCCTACAATGAGCAGTTCTTC. This encodes CSVESPGQGSYNEQFF.

The V call is TRBV27, the J call TRBJ1-2, with 8 bases that match TRBD1. The CDR3 is 13 residues long. V gave up 5 bases and J gave up 7 bases; unmatched junction bases: 6. CDR1 MNHEY and CDR2 SMNVEV come from the germline V gene (reference sequence). This CDR3 is CASSPRTGSGYTF. CDR3 coding DNA: TGTGCCAGCAGTCCTCGGACAGGGAGTGGCTACACCTTC.